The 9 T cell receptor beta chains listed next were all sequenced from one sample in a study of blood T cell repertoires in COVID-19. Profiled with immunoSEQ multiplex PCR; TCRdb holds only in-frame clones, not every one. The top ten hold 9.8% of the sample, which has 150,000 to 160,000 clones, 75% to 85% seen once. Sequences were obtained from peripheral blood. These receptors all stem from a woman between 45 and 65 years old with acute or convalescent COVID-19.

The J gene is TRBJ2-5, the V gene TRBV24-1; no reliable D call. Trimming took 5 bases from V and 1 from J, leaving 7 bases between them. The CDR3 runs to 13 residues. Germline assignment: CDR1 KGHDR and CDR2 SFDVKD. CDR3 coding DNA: TGTGCCACCAGTGTCGCAGGCCAAGAGACCCAGTACTTC. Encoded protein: CATSVAGQETQYF.

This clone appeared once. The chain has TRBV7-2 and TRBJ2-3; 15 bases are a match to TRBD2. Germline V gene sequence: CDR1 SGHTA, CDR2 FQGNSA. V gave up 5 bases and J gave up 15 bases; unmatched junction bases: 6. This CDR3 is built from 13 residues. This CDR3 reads CASSHGTSGRFYF. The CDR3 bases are TGTGCCAGCAGCCACGGGACTAGCGGGAGGTTTTATTTT.

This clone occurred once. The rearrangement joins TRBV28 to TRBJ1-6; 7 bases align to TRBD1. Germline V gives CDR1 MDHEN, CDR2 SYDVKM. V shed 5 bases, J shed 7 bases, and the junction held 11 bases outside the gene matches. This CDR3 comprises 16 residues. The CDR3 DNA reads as TGTGCCAGCAGTATTGGGCCGACAGGGAGGAATTCACCCCTCCACTTT. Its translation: CASSIGPTGRNSPLHF.

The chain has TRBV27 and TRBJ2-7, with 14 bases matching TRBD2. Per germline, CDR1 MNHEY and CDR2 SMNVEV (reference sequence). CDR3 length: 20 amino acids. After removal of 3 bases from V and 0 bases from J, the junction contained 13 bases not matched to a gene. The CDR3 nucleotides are TGTGCCAGCAGTTTTCTCCCGACTAGCGGGGGGGCTATTTTCTCCTACGAGCAGTACTTC. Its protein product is CASSFLPTSGGAIFSYEQYF.

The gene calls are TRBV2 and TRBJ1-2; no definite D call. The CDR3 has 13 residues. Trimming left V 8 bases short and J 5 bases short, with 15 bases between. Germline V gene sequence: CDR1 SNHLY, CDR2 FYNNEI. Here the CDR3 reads CASLVRRGYGYTF. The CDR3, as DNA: TGTGCCAGCTTGGTTCGTAGAGGTTATGGCTACACCTTC.

The CDR3 spells CASSRDRGSYEQYF. The CDR3 nucleotides are TGTGCCAGCTCCCGGGACAGGGGGTCCTACGAGCAGTACTTC. This chain joins TRBV19 and TRBJ2-7, with TRBD1 matching over 11 bases. Germline V CDR1 and CDR2: LNHDA, SQIVND (reference sequence). This CDR3 spans 14 amino acids. V was clipped by 9 bases and J by 1 base; unmatched bases: 5.

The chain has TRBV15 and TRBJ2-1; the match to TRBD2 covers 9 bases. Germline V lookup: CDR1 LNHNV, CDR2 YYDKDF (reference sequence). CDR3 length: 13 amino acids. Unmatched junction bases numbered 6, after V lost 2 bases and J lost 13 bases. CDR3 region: CATSRPGLAFQFF. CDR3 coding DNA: TGTGCCACCAGCAGACCCGGACTAGCGTTCCAGTTCTTC.

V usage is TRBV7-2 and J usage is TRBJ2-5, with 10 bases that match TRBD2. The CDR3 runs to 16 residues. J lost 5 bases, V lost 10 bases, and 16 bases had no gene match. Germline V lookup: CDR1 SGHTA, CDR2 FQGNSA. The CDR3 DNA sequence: TGTGCCACCGCGAAATTGACTAGCGGGCCAGGGGAGACCCAGTACTTC. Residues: CATAKLTSGPGETQYF.

CDR3 coding DNA: TGTGCCAGCAGCCCACTCGTCGGGACTAGCGCATACAATGAGCAGTTCTTC. Translated, it gives CASSPLVGTSAYNEQFF. The chain combines TRBV7-9 with TRBJ2-1; 10 bases line up with TRBD2. Germline CDR1 reads SEHNR; CDR2 reads FQNEAQ (reference sequence). The CDR3 covers 17 residues. Trimming removed 5 bases from V and 4 bases from J; junction bases left unmatched: 11.